These T cell receptor beta chains were read from a single sample in a study of blood T cell repertoires in COVID-19. Measured with immunoSEQ multiplex PCR; TCRdb has only the in-frame clones, and not every one. The sample has about 180,000 clones; around 90% are singletons. What was sequenced was peripheral blood. All receptors come from a man aged 55 to 70 with COVID-19, enrolled during active disease. Each CDR3 is given with its conserved first and last residue. A D gene is named only where the DNA matches it firmly. The size entry is marked missing in some rows and otherwise reads once, few, many or a size class.

V gene	D gene	J gene	clone size	CDR3 protein	CDR3 DNA
TRBV4-2	TRBD1	TRBJ2-7	few	CASSQDRDRDEQYF	TGTGCCAGCAGCCAAGATAGGGACAGGGACGAGCAGTACTTC
TRBV19	TRBD1	TRBJ2-2	few	CASSSQGAPGELFF	TGTGCCAGTAGTTCCCAGGGGGCTCCCGGGGAGCTGTTTTTT
TRBV19	TRBD1	TRBJ1-5	once	CASSILGQGFQPQHF	TGTGCCAGTAGTATATTGGGACAGGGATTTCAGCCCCAGCATTTT
TRBV7-9	-	TRBJ1-1	-	CASSLDGFGTEAFF	TGTGCCAGCAGCTTAGACGGGTTTGGCACTGAAGCTTTCTTT
TRBV28	TRBD1	TRBJ2-7	-	CASSQTWTGSYEQYF	TGTGCCAGCAGCCAGACTTGGACAGGGTCGTACGAGCAGTACTTC
TRBV9	TRBD1	TRBJ1-1	-	CASSASTAGGTEAFF	TGTGCCAGCAGCGCATCAACCGCAGGGGGCACTGAAGCTTTCTTT
TRBV7-3	-	TRBJ1-6	-	CASSFRGNNSPLHF	TGTGCCAGCAGCTTCCGAGGAAATAATTCACCCCTCCACTTT
TRBV6-2/TRBV6-3	TRBD2	TRBJ2-3	-	CASSYPGGGLGDTQYF	TGTGCCAGCAGTTACCCGGGGGGGGGACTTGGAGATACGCAGTATTTT
TRBV25-1	TRBD1	TRBJ2-4	once	CASSERGTVKNIQYF	TGTGCCAGCAGTGAAAGGGGGACAGTTAAAAACATTCAGTACTTC
TRBV19	TRBD1	TRBJ2-3	-	CASSTLSMGQGKYF	TGTGCCAGTAGTACCCTCTCTATGGGACAGGGAAAGTATTTT